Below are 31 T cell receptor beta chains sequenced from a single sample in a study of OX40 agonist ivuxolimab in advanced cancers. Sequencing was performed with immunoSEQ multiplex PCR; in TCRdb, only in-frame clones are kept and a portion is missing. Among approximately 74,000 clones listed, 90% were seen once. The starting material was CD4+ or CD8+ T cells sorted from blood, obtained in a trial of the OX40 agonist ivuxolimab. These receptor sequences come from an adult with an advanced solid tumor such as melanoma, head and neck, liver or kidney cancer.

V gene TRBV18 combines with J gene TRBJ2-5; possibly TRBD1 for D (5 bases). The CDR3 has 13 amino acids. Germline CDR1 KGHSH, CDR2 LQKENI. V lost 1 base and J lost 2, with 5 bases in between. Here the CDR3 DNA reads TGTGCCAGCTCACCACGACAGCAAGAGACCCAGTACTTC. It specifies CASSPRQQETQYF.

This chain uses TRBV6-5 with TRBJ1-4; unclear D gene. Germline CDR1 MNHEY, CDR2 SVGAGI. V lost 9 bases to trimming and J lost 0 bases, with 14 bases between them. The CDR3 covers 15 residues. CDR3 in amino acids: CASRTSQATNEKLFF. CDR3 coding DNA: TGTGCCAGTAGGACGTCCCAAGCAACTAATGAAAAACTGTTTTTT.

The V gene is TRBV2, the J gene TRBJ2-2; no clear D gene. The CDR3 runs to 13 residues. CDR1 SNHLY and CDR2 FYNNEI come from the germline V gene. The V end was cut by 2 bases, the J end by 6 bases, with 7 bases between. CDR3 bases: TGTGCCAGCAGTGAATCCCAAGCCGGGGAGCTGTTTTTT. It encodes CASSESQAGELFF. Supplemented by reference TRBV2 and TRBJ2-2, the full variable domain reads EPEVTQTPSHQVTQMGQEVILRCVPISNHLYFYWYRQILGQKVEFLVSFYNNEISEKSEIFDDQFSVERPDGSNFTLKIRSTKLEDSAMYFCASSESQAGELFFGEGSRLTVL.

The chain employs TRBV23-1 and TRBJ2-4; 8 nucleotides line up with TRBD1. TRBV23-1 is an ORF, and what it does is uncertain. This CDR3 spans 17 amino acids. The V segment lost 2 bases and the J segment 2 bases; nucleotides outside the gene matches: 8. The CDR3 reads CASSQAGGEVPKNIQYF. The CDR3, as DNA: TGCGCCAGCAGTCAAGCAGGGGGCGAGGTTCCCAAAAACATTCAGTACTTC.

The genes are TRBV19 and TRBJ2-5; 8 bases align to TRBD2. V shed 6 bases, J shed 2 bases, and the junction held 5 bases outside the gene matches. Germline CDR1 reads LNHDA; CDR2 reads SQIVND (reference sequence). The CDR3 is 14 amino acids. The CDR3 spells CASRLSGNQETQYF. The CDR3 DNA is TGTGCCAGTAGGCTTAGCGGGAATCAAGAGACCCAGTACTTC.

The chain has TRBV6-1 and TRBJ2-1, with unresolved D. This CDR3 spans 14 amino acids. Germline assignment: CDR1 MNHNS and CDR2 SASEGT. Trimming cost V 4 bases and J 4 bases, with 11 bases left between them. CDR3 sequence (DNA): TGTGCCAGCAGTGTACATGGCCCATACAATGAGCAGTTCTTC. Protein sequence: CASSVHGPYNEQFF.

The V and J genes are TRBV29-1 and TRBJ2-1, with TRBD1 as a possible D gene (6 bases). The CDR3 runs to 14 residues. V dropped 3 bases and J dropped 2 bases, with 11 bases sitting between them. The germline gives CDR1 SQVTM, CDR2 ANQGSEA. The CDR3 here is CSVDQGRTYNEQFF. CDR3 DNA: TGCAGCGTTGATCAGGGGCGGACCTACAATGAGCAGTTCTTC.

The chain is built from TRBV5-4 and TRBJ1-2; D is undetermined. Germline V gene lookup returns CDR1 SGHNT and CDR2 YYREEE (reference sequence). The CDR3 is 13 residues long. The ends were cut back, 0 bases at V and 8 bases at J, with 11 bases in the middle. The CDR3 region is CASSLVREGGYTF. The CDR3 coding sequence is TGTGCCAGCAGCTTGGTAAGGGAAGGAGGCTACACCTTC.

The CDR3 spells CASSLSRGRETQYF. CDR3 coding DNA: TGTGCCAGCAGTTTATCGAGGGGGCGGGAGACCCAGTACTTC. The chain joins TRBV27 to TRBJ2-5; 7 bases line up with TRBD1. Germline assignment: CDR1 MNHEY and CDR2 SMNVEV (reference sequence). The CDR3 has 14 amino acids. With 0 bases clipped from V and 5 bases from J, the junction kept 3 bases outside the gene matches.

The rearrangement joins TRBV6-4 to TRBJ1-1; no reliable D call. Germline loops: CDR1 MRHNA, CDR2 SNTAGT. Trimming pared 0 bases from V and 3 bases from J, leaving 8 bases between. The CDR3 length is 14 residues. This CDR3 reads CASSDSDRDTEAFF. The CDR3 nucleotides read TGTGCCAGCAGTGACTCCGATCGTGACACTGAAGCTTTCTTT.

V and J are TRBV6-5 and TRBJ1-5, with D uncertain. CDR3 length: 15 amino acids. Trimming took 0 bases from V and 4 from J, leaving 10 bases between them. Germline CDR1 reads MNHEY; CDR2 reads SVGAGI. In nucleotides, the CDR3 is TGTGCCAGCAGTTACTCGCCAGAGTCTAATCAGCCCCAGCATTTT. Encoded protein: CASSYSPESNQPQHF.

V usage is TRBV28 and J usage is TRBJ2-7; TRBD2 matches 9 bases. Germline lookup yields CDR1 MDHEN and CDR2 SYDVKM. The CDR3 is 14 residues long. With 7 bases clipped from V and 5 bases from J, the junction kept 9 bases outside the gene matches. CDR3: CASTAGGLSNEQYF. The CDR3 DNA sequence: TGTGCCAGCACCGCGGGGGGGCTCTCGAACGAGCAGTACTTC.

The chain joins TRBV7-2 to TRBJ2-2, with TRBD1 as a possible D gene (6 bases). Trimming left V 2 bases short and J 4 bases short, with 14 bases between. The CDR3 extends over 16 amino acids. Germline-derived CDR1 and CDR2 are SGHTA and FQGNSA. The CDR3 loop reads CASSLQFGGGTGELFF. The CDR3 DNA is TGTGCCAGCAGCTTACAGTTTGGGGGCGGCACCGGGGAGCTGTTTTTT.

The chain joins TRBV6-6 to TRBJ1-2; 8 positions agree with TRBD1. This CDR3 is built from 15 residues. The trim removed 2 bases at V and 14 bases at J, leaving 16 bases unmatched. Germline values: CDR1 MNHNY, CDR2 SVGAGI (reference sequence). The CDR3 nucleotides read TGTGCCAGCAGTTACCCCCCTCCGGGACAGGAAGGGGGGACCTTC. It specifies CASSYPPPGQEGGTF.

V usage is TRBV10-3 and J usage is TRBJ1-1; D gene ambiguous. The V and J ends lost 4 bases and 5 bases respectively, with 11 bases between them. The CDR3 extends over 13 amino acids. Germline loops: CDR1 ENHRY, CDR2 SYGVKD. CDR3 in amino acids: CAISVDAQTEAFF. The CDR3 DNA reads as TGTGCCATCAGTGTGGACGCCCAGACTGAAGCTTTCTTT.

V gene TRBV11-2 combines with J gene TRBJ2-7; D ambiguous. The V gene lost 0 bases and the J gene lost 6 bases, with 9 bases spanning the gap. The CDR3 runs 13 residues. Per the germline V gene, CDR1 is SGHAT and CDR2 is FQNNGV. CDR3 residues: CASSLENSGEQYF. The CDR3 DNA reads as TGTGCCAGCAGCTTAGAGAATTCGGGCGAGCAGTACTTC.

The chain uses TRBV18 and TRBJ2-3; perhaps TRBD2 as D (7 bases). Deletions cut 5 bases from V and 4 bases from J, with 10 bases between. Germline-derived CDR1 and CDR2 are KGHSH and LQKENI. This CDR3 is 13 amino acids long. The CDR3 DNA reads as TGTGCCAGCTCAACGGGGGGCGCAGATACGCAGTATTTT. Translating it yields CASSTGGADTQYF.

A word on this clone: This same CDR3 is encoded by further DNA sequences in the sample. CDR3 region: CASAPLEGLGNIQYF. CDR3 coding DNA: TGTGCCAGCGCCCCCCTCGAGGGTTTGGGAAACATTCAGTACTTC. The chain links TRBV7-2 to TRBJ2-4; D perhaps matches TRBD2 (5 bases). Germline lookup yields CDR1 SGHTA and CDR2 FQGNSA. The length of the CDR3 is 15 residues. The V gene lost 8 bases and the J gene lost 6 bases, with 20 bases spanning the gap.

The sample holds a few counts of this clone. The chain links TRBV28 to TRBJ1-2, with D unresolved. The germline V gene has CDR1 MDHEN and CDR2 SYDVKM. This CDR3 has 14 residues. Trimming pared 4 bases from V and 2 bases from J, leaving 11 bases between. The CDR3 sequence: CASSSAGENYGYTF. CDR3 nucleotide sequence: TGTGCCAGCAGTTCAGCCGGGGAGAACTATGGCTACACCTTC.

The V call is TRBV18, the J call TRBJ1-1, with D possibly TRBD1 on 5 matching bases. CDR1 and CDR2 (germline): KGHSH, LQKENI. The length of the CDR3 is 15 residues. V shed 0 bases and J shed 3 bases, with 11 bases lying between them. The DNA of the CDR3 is TGTGCCAGCTCACCACCATCTGGGGCCGACACTGAAGCTTTCTTT. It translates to CASSPPSGADTEAFF.

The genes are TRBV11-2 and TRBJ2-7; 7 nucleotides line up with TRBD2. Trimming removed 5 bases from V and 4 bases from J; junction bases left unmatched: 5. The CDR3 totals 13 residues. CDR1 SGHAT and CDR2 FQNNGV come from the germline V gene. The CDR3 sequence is CASSRDYQYEQYF. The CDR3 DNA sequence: TGTGCCAGCAGCCGGGACTACCAATACGAGCAGTACTTC.

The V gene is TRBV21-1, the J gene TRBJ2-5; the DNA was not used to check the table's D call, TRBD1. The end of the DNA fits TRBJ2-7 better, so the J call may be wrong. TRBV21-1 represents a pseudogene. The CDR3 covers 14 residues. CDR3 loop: CASSNNRSPYEQYF. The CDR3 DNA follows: TGTGCCAGCAGCAACAACAGATCCCCCTACGAGCAGTACTTC.

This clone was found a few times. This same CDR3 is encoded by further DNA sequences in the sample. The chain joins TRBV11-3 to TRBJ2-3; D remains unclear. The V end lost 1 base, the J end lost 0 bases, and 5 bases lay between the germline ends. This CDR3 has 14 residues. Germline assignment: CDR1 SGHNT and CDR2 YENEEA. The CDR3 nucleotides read TGTGCCAGCAGCTTAGCAGCTAGCACAGATACGCAGTATTTT. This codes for CASSLAASTDTQYF.

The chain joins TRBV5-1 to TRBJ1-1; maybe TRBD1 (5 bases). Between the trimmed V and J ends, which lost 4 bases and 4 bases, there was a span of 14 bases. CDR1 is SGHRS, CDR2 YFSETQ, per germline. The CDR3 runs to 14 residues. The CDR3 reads CASSVTAGGTEAFF. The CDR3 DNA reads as TGCGCCAGCAGCGTGACAGCGGGTGGCACTGAAGCTTTCTTT.

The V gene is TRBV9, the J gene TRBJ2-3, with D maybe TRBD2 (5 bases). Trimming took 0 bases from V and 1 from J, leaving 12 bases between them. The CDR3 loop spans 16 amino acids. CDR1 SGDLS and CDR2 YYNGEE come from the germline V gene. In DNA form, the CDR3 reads TGTGCCAGCAGCGTAGGGTCTAGCAGAGGCACAGATACGCAGTATTTT. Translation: CASSVGSSRGTDTQYF.

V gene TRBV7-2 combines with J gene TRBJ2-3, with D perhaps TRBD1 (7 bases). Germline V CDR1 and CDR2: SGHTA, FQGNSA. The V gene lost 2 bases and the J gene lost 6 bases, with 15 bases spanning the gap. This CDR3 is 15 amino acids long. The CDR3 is CASSLKGGAGDTQYF. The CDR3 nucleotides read TGTGCCAGCAGCTTAAAAGGGGGCGCGGGGGATACGCAGTATTTT. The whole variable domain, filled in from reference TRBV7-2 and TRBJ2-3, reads GAGVSQSPSNKVTEKGKDVELRCDPISGHTALYWYRQSLGQGLEFLIYFQGNSAPDKSGLPSDRFSAERTGGSVSTLTIQRTQQEDSAVYLCASSLKGGAGDTQYFGPGTRLTVL.

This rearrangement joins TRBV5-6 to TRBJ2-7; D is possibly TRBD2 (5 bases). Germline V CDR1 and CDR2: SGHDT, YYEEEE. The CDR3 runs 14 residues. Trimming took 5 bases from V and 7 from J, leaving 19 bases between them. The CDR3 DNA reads TGTGCCAGCAGACCAGCGGCCACGAGATTAGAGCAGTACTTC. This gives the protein CASRPAATRLEQYF. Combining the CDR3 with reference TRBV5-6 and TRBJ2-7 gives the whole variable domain DAGVTQSPTHLIKTRGQQVTLRCSPKSGHDTVSWYQQALGQGPQFIFQYYEEEERQRGNFPDRFSGHQFPNYSSELNVNALLLGDSALYLCASRPAATRLEQYFGPGTRLTVT.

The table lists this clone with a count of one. CDR3 protein: CASSAGLIQQGSGYTF. Written as DNA, the CDR3 is TGTGCCAGCAGCGCAGGACTTATACAACAGGGATCTGGCTACACCTTC. This chain connects TRBV9 to TRBJ1-2; possibly TRBD1 for D (6 bases). V was cut by 3 bases and J by 7 bases, with 22 bases left in between. In germline, CDR1 is SGDLS, CDR2 YYNGEE. The CDR3 is 16 residues long.

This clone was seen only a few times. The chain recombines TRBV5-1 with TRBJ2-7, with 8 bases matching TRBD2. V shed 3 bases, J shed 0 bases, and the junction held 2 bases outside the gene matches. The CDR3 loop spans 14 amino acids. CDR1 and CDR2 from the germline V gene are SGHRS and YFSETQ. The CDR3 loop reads CASSWGLGSYEQYF. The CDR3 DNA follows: TGCGCCAGCAGCTGGGGACTAGGCTCCTACGAGCAGTACTTC.

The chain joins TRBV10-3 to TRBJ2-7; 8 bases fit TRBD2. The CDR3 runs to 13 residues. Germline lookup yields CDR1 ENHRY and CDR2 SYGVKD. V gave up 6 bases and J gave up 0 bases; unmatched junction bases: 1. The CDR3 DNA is TGTGCCATCAGAGCGGGGGACTCCTACGAGCAGTACTTC. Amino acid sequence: CAIRAGDSYEQYF.

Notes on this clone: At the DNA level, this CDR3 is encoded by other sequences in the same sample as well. CDR3 protein: CASSPPSVTGELFF. In nucleotides, the CDR3 is TGTGCCAGCTCACCCCCAAGCGTCACCGGGGAGCTGTTTTTT. The V and J genes are TRBV18 and TRBJ2-2; D gene unclear. Germline CDR1 is KGHSH and CDR2 is LQKENI. The CDR3 covers 14 residues. The ends were cut back, 3 bases at V and 4 bases at J, with 9 bases in the middle.